What follows are 28 T cell receptor beta chains derived from one specimen sequenced in a study of blood T cell repertoires in COVID-19. The method was immunoSEQ multiplex PCR; TCRdb's version includes in-frame clones alone and lacks a portion of them. The sample consists of about 92,000 clones, roughly 84% of them appearing once. Sequencing was done on a sample of peripheral blood. The receptors originated from a human donor in a cohort sampled during active COVID-19.

This chain connects TRBV2 to TRBJ1-2, with D perhaps TRBD1 (6 bases). V was cut by 2 bases and J by 3 bases, with 16 bases left in between. The CDR3 consists of 16 residues. Germline V gene sequence: CDR1 SNHLY, CDR2 FYNNEI. The chain's CDR3 is CASSESWGRDDYGYTF. CDR3 DNA sequence: TGTGCCAGCAGTGAATCCTGGGGGCGCGATGACTATGGCTACACCTTC.

The chain couples TRBV3-1 (or the pseudogene TRBV3-2) to TRBJ2-3, with D possibly being TRBD2 (5 bases). Germline V gene lookup returns CDR1 LGHDT and CDR2 YNNKEL (reference sequence). V was shortened by 3 bases and J by 2 bases, with 15 bases between the two germline ends. The CDR3 runs to 16 residues. The CDR3, as DNA: TGTGCCAGCAGCCACCACCTAGCTCTAACCACAGATACGCAGTATTTT. Translating gives CASSHHLALTTDTQYF.

The chain combines TRBV9 with TRBJ2-7; 10 bases agree with TRBD2. The CDR3 runs 16 residues. V gave up 0 bases and J gave up 2 bases; unmatched junction bases: 5. Per germline, CDR1 SGDLS and CDR2 YYNGEE. Here the CDR3 reads CASSVGLAGAPYEQYF. CDR3 nucleotide sequence: TGTGCCAGCAGCGTAGGCCTAGCGGGAGCCCCCTACGAGCAGTACTTC.

The chain recombines TRBV7-9 with TRBJ1-5; the D gene is possibly TRBD1 (6 bases). V dropped 0 bases and J dropped 7 bases, with 22 bases sitting between them. The germline gives CDR1 SEHNR, CDR2 FQNEAQ (reference sequence). The CDR3 contains 18 residues. CDR3 region: CASSLALQGWGLGQPQHF. CDR3 DNA sequence: TGTGCCAGCAGCTTAGCTCTACAGGGATGGGGGTTGGGACAGCCCCAGCATTTT.

The chain couples TRBV28 to TRBJ2-7; 7 bases line up with TRBD1. This CDR3 has 15 residues. Trimming took 1 base from V and 6 from J; bases not matched to a gene: 9. Germline CDR1 is MDHEN and CDR2 is SYDVKM. The CDR3 coding sequence is TGTGCCAGCAGTTTATTAGGGGGCGAGGGAAGCGAGCAGTACTTC. Its translation is CASSLLGGEGSEQYF.

The gene calls are TRBV6-4 and TRBJ2-3, with 10 bases identical to TRBD1. This CDR3 is 15 amino acids long. The ends lost 2 bases at V and 5 bases at J; junction bases unmatched: 4. The germline CDR1 and CDR2 sequences are MRHNA and SNTAGT. The CDR3 nucleotides are TGTGCCAGCAGTGACGGGACAGGGGCGTTAGATACGCAGTATTTT. Translating gives CASSDGTGALDTQYF.

The chain recombines TRBV6-5 with TRBJ2-3, with 10 bases identical to TRBD2. The V gene end was trimmed by 4 bases and the J gene end by 1 base; junction bases not matched to a gene: 2. CDR1 and CDR2 from the germline V gene are MNHEY and SVGAGI. The CDR3 length is 15 residues. DNA for the CDR3: TGTGCCAGCAGTTTCAGCGGGGGGGGCACAGATACGCAGTATTTT. Translation: CASSFSGGGTDTQYF.

The rearrangement joins TRBV9 to TRBJ1-1; TRBD1 agrees at 10 bases. Germline V gene sequence: CDR1 SGDLS, CDR2 YYNGEE. The CDR3 contains 13 residues. The ends lost 3 bases at V and 6 bases at J; junction bases unmatched: 2. The CDR3 region has the DNA TGTGCCAGCAGCGGAGGACAGGGGGCTGAAGCTTTCTTT. The encoded protein is CASSGGQGAEAFF.

CDR3 in amino acids: CASSKVAGGCKETQYF. In DNA form, the CDR3 reads TGTGCCAGCAGCAAAGTAGCGGGAGGATGCAAGGAGACCCAGTACTTC. This chain uses TRBV21-1 with TRBJ2-5; TRBD2 is the table's D call and was not checked against the DNA. TRBV21-1 is listed as a pseudogene. This CDR3 is built from 16 residues.

This chain uses TRBV6-5 with TRBJ2-7; 7 bases are shared with TRBD1. The J segment lost 5 bases and the V segment lost 0 bases, leaving 7 bases of the junction unmatched. This CDR3 has 15 amino acids. The germline V gene has CDR1 MNHEY and CDR2 SVGAGI. CDR3 nucleotides: TGTGCCAGCAGTTACTCCCAAAACAGGGGTAACGAGCAGTACTTC. Translated, it gives CASSYSQNRGNEQYF.

This chain uses TRBV7-8 with TRBJ1-6; a weak D match, TRBD1 (6 bases). In germline, CDR1 is SGHVS, CDR2 FQNEAQ. The CDR3 length is 16 residues. The germline V and J ends were trimmed by 5 bases and 6 bases, with 17 bases remaining between them. CDR3 protein: CASSPLTGGGNSPLHF. The CDR3 region has the DNA TGTGCCAGCAGCCCCCTGACAGGCGGAGGTAATTCACCCCTCCACTTT. Supplemented by reference TRBV7-8 and TRBJ1-6, the full variable domain reads GAGVSQSPRYKVAKRGQDVALRCDPISGHVSLFWYQQALGQGPEFLTYFQNEAQLDKSGLPSDRFFAERPEGSVSTLKIQRTQQEDSAVYLCASSPLTGGGNSPLHFGNGTRLTVT.

This clone was seen once. This chain connects TRBV4-1 to TRBJ2-1; 7 bases line up with TRBD2. The CDR3 covers 17 residues. V gave up 4 bases and J gave up 8 bases; unmatched junction bases: 17. The germline V gene encodes CDR1 MGHRA and CDR2 YSYEKL. CDR3 sequence reads: CASSRSGASGSVDEQFF. In nucleotides, the CDR3 is TGCGCCAGCAGCCGGTCTGGGGCTAGCGGAAGTGTCGATGAGCAGTTCTTC.

The chain uses TRBV10-3 and TRBJ2-7; the match to TRBD2 covers 15 bases. The CDR3 is 15 amino acids. After removal of 4 bases from V and 7 bases from J, the junction contained 5 bases not matched to a gene. Germline CDR1 and CDR2: ENHRY and SYGVKD. The CDR3 DNA sequence: TGTGCCATCAGTGGGACTAGCGGGGGGGCCGGGGAGCAGTACTTC. This codes for CAISGTSGGAGEQYF.

The chain is built from TRBV28 and TRBJ2-2; 10 bases match TRBD2. CDR1 and CDR2 from the germline V gene are MDHEN and SYDVKM. The V gene end was trimmed by 2 bases and the J gene end by 6 bases; junction bases not matched to a gene: 3. The CDR3 totals 15 residues. CDR3 in amino acids: CASSLQLAGPGELFF. In DNA, the CDR3 is TGTGCCAGCAGTTTACAACTAGCGGGACCCGGGGAGCTGTTTTTT.

V is TRBV6-5 and J is TRBJ2-7, with 9 positions matching TRBD1. This CDR3 has 15 residues. The germline V gene encodes CDR1 MNHEY and CDR2 SVGAGI. V trimming: 6 bases; J trimming: 0 bases; junction bases outside the gene matches: 6. The CDR3 reads CASSFGQGYSYEQYF. DNA for the CDR3: TGTGCCAGCAGCTTCGGACAGGGGTACTCCTACGAGCAGTACTTC.

This clone was counted a single time. The chain carries TRBV5-1 and TRBJ2-1, with D tentatively TRBD1 (6 bases). Looked up from germline, CDR1 is SGHRS and CDR2 is YFSETQ. This CDR3 has 15 residues. The V end was cut by 3 bases, the J end by 4 bases, with 14 bases between. For the CDR3, the DNA is TGCGCCAGCAGCTCGGGACATACAGAGTACAATGAGCAGTTCTTC. This gives the protein CASSSGHTEYNEQFF. Full variable domain (remainder filled in from reference TRBV5-1 and TRBJ2-1): KAGVTQTPRYLIKTRGQQVTLSCSPISGHRSVSWYQQTPGQGLQFLFEYFSETQRNKGNFPGRFSGRQFSNSRSEMNVSTLELGDSALYLCASSSGHTEYNEQFFGPGTRLTVL.

This clone was found a few times. V is TRBV19 and J is TRBJ2-7; 9 nucleotides match TRBD1. The length of the CDR3 is 14 residues. V trimming: 6 bases; J trimming: 0 bases; junction bases outside the gene matches: 3. Germline V gene lookup returns CDR1 LNHDA and CDR2 SQIVND (reference sequence). CDR3: CASRKDRGSYEQYF. The CDR3 region has the DNA TGTGCCAGTAGGAAGGACAGGGGCTCCTACGAGCAGTACTTC.

The V call is TRBV4-2, the J call TRBJ1-4, with 7 bases matching TRBD1. V lost 3 bases to trimming and J lost 5 bases; unmatched junction nucleotides: 6. Per the germline V gene, CDR1 is LGHNA and CDR2 is YNFKEQ. The CDR3 consists of 15 residues. CDR3 DNA: TGTGCCAGCAGCCAGGAGGACAGGTTAAATGAAAAACTGTTTTTT. Translated: CASSQEDRLNEKLFF.

This chain connects TRBV6-2 or TRBV6-3 to TRBJ2-4, with D possibly being TRBD2 (6 bases). The CDR3 contains 13 residues. Germline V gives CDR1 MNHEY, CDR2 SVGEGT. V gave up 4 bases and J gave up 6 bases, with 10 bases separating them. The CDR3 DNA reads TGTGCCAGCAGTTCGGGAGTCGGAAACATTCAGTACTTC. This gives the protein CASSSGVGNIQYF.

This rearrangement joins TRBV6-5 to TRBJ1-2; D ambiguous. Germline-derived CDR1 and CDR2 are MNHEY and SVGAGI. Trimming took off 6 bases at V and 4 bases at J, with 18 bases between the two ends. This CDR3 region has 15 residues. The CDR3: CASRAREVAGYGYTF. The CDR3 coding sequence is TGTGCCAGCAGGGCAAGGGAAGTAGCGGGCTATGGCTACACCTTC.

The chain has TRBV5-1 and TRBJ2-5; 13 positions match TRBD2. J lost 9 bases, V lost 0 bases, and 14 bases had no gene match. The CDR3 length is 18 residues. Per germline, CDR1 SGHRS and CDR2 YFSETQ. The CDR3 loop reads CASSLGLAGGLGRGAQYF. The CDR3 DNA reads TGCGCCAGCAGCTTGGGACTAGCGGGGGGCCTCGGCCGGGGGGCCCAGTACTTC. Filled out from reference TRBV5-1 and TRBJ2-5, the complete variable domain reads KAGVTQTPRYLIKTRGQQVTLSCSPISGHRSVSWYQQTPGQGLQFLFEYFSETQRNKGNFPGRFSGRQFSNSRSEMNVSTLELGDSALYLCASSLGLAGGLGRGAQYFGPGTRLLVL.

The chain combines TRBV5-6 with TRBJ1-2, with D perhaps matching TRBD1 (6 bases). Looked up from germline, CDR1 is SGHDT and CDR2 is YYEEEE. With 3 bases removed from V and 5 bases from J, the gap between germline ends came to 23 bases. The CDR3 totals 17 residues. CDR3 sequence (DNA): TGTGCCAGCAGCTGGGGTGGGGTCAGGGGAACGCCATATGGCTACACCTTC. It specifies CASSWGGVRGTPYGYTF. The variable domain in full, completed from reference TRBV5-6 and TRBJ1-2, reads DAGVTQSPTHLIKTRGQQVTLRCSPKSGHDTVSWYQQALGQGPQFIFQYYEEEERQRGNFPDRFSGHQFPNYSSELNVNALLLGDSALYLCASSWGGVRGTPYGYTFGSGTRLTVV.

This chain uses TRBV19 with TRBJ1-6; D not certain. Germline V gives CDR1 LNHDA, CDR2 SQIVND (reference sequence). The CDR3 runs to 15 residues. The germline V and J ends were trimmed by 1 base and 7 bases, with 11 bases remaining between them. The CDR3 DNA is TGTGCCAGTAGTATAGCCCAAGGAGCCAATTCACCCCTCCACTTT. It is translated as CASSIAQGANSPLHF.

The gene calls are TRBV7-2 and TRBJ2-3; D gene ambiguous. V shed 4 bases and J shed 0 bases, with 11 bases lying between them. CDR1 is SGHTA, CDR2 FQGNSA, per germline. This CDR3 is 15 amino acids long. The CDR3 loop is CASSSGSPSTDTQYF. DNA for the CDR3: TGTGCCAGCAGCTCTGGTAGCCCAAGCACAGATACGCAGTATTTT. The full variable domain, rest sourced from reference TRBV7-2 and TRBJ2-3, is GAGVSQSPSNKVTEKGKDVELRCDPISGHTALYWYRQSLGQGLEFLIYFQGNSAPDKSGLPSDRFSAERTGGSVSTLTIQRTQQEDSAVYLCASSSGSPSTDTQYFGPGTRLTVL.

The rearrangement joins TRBV4-2 to TRBJ2-2, with TRBD1 matching 12 bases. The CDR3 has 17 residues. Losses at the gene ends were 4 bases for V and 8 bases for J; bases not matched to a gene: 11. CDR1 is LGHNA and CDR2 is YNFKEQ in the germline V gene. CDR3 coding DNA: TGTGCCAGCAGCCCTAAGATGGGGACAGGGGGCTCAGGGGAGCTGTTTTTT. Translating it yields CASSPKMGTGGSGELFF.

Here the CDR3 DNA reads TGTGCCAGCAGCTTATCGCCCCGCCCCCGGCAGGGCGGCAAGACCCAGTACTTC. Encoded protein: CASSLSPRPRQGGKTQYF. The genes are TRBV7-3 and TRBJ2-5; D is possibly TRBD1 (5 bases). This CDR3 is built from 18 residues. Germline CDR1 SGHTA, CDR2 FQGTGA. Trimming cost V 2 bases and J 6 bases, with 25 bases left between them.

The chain employs TRBV5-4 and TRBJ1-1; tentative D call: TRBD1 (5 bases). The CDR3 is 15 amino acids. Trimming removed 5 bases from V and 1 base from J, with 15 bases in between. In germline, CDR1 is SGHNT, CDR2 YYREEE (reference sequence). The CDR3 nucleotides are TGTGCCAGCAGGCTCCCGGGGGTCTCGAACACTGAAGCTTTCTTT. This codes for CASRLPGVSNTEAFF.

The chain carries TRBV12-3 or TRBV12-4 and TRBJ1-2; TRBD1 aligns across 7 bases. The CDR3 consists of 13 residues. The junction had 7 bases not matched to a gene; V was cut back by 4 bases and J by 8 bases. The CDR3 coding sequence is TGTGCCAGCAGTTCGCTGACAGGGATCGGCTACACCTTC. This translates into CASSSLTGIGYTF.